This TCR beta chain was documented in a study of human T cells and chemical hapten exposure. About the research overall: Upper-back patch tests with 0.01% DPC were read at 6 days.

Time point specified: pre-sensitization, week 0. Indicated treatment: therapeutic diphenylcyclopropenone sensitization with weekly scalp DPC. Blood collection took place prior to placing each patch test. There are 15 residues in the CDR3. The V gene's germline CDR1 is SGHTA and CDR2 FQGNSA. The V and J ends lost 5 bases and 0 bases respectively, with 10 bases between them. MiXCR, run by TCRdb on the RACE reads, gives a single entry per CDR3 protein. The sample has 300,000 to 450,000 distinct CDR3 sequences, 5.5% seen once. Study-wide results and caveats: Expanded TCRs showed more large CDR3 clusters than pre-sensitization or healthy control sets.

This clonotype was picked up a small number of times. The antigen is unknown. The sequencing used whole blood, collected in connection with sensitization to the hapten diphenylcyclopropenone (DPC). This receptor was obtained from a woman under 30 with alopecia areata. Some clones in this sample may be carry-over from other donors' samples. This chain joins TRBV7-2 and TRBJ1-4, with no clear D. CDR3 bases: TGTGCCAGCAGCCGAGGTGACGCAACTAATGAAAAACTGTTTTTT. This sequence encodes CASSRGDATNEKLFF.